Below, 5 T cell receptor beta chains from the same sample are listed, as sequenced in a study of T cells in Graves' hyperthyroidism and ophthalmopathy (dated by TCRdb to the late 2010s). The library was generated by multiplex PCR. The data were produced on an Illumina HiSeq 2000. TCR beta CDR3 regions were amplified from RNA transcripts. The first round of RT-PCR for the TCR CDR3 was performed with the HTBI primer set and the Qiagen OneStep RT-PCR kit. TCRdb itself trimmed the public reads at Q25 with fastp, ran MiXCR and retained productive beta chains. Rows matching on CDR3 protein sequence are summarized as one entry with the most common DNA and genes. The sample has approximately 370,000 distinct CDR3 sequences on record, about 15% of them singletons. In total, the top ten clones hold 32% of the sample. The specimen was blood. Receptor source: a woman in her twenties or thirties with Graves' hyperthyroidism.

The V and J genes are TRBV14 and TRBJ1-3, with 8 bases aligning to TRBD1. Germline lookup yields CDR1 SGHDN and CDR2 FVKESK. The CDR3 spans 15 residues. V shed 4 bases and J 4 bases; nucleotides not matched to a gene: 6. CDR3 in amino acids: CASSRRQGYGNTIYF. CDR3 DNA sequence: TGTGCCAGCAGCCGTAGACAGGGGTACGGAAACACCATATATTTT.

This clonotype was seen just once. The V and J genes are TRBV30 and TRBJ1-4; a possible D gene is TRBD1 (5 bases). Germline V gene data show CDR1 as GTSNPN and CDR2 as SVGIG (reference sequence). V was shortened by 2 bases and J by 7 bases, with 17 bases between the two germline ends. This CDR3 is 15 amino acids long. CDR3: CAWSWALGGSEKLFF. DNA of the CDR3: TGTGCCTGGAGTTGGGCGCTGGGGGGGAGTGAAAAACTGTTTTTT.

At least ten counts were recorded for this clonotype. The CDR3 nucleotides read TGTGCCAGCAGTCTGAGGGGGGGAATAGTCGAGACCCAGTACTTC. Translation: CASSLRGGIVETQYF. The chain carries TRBV6-1 and TRBJ2-5; D perhaps matches TRBD2 (7 bases). The CDR3 covers 15 residues. Germline V gene sequence: CDR1 MNHNS, CDR2 SASEGT. The ends were cut back, 5 bases at V and 5 bases at J, with 18 bases in the middle.

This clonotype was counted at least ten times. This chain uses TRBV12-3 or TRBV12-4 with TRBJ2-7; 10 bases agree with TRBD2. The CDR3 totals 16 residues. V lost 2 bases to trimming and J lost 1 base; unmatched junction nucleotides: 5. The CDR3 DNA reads TGTGCCAGCAGTTTATCGGCTAGCGGGAGATCCTACGAGCAGTACTTC. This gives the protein CASSLSASGRSYEQYF.

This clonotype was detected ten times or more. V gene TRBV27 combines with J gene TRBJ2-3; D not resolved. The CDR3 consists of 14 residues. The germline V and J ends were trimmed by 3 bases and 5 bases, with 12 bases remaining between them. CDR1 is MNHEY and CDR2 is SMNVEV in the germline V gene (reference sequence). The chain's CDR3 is CASSFLSRGDTQYF. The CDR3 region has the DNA TGTGCCAGCAGTTTTCTATCCCGAGGAGATACGCAGTATTTT.